This T cell receptor beta chain was recorded in a study of PD-1 blockade in classical Hodgkin lymphoma. In the case of this clone: Its cognate antigen is unknown.

The patients all showed relapse after autologous stem cell transplantation, while their brentuximab vedotin exposure varied. The assay was immunoSEQ multiplex PCR, and TCRdb's table has in-frame clones only and misses some. The sample has tens of thousands of clones; around 78% are singletons. CDR1 and CDR2 (germline): MRHNA, SNTAGT. This CDR3 comprises 16 residues. Unmatched junction bases numbered 10, after V lost 7 bases and J lost 2 bases. Study-level findings and limits: Whereas CD4+ TCR diversity had risen significantly by C4D1, CD8+ TCR diversity had not.

The chain links TRBV6-4 to TRBJ1-5; TRBD1 agrees at 8 bases. The sequencing here drew on peripheral blood mononuclear cells (PBMCs), taken at baseline. This TCR was sampled from a human donor with classical Hodgkin lymphoma. This chain's CDR3 is CASKAPDREGNQPQHF. Here the CDR3 DNA reads TGTGCCAGCAAAGCCCCGGACAGGGAAGGCAATCAGCCCCAGCATTTT.